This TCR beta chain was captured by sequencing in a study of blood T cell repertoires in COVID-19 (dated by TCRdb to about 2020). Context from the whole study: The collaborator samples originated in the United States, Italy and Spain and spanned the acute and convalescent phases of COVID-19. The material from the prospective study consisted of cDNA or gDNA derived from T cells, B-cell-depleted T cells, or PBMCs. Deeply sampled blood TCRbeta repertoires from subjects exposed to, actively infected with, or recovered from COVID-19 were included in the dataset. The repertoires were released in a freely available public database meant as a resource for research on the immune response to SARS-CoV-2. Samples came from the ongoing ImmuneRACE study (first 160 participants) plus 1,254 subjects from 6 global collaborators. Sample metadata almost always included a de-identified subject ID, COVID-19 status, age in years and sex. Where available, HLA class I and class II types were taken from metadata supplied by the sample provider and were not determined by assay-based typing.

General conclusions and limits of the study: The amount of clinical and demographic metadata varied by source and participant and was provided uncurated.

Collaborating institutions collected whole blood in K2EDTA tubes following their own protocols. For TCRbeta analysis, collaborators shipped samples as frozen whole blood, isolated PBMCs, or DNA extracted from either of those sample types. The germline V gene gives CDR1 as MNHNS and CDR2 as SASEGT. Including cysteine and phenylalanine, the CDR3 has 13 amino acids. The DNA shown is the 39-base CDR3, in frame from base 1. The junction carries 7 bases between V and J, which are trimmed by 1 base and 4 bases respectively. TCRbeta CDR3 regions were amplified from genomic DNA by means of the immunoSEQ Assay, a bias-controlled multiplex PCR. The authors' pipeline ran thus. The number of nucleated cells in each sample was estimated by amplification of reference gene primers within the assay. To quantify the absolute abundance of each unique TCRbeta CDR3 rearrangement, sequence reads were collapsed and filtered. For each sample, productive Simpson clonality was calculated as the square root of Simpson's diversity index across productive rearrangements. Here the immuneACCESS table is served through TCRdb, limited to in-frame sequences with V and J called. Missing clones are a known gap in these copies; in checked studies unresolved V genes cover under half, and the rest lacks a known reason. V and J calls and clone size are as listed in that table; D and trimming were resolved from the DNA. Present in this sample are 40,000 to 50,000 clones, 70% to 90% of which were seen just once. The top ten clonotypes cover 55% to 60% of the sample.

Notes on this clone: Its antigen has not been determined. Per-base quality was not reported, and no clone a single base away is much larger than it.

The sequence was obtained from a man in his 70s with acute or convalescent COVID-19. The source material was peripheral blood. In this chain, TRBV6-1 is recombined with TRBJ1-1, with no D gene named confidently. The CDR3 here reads CASSEGPTTEAFF. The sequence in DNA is TGTGCCAGCAGTGAAGGGCCCACCACTGAAGCTTTCTTT.